Listed here is a single TCR beta chain. Its cognate antigen is unknown. The data belong to a study of T-cell reconstitution after alpha-beta-depleted transplantation in children. Study-level points and caveats: T-cell counts and diversity at one year post-transplant came mainly from newly produced T cells.

This CDR3 is built from 14 residues. Germline values: CDR1 KGHDR, CDR2 SFDVKD. The V segment lost 4 bases and the J segment 2 bases; nucleotides outside the gene matches: 2. Unique molecular identifiers featured in how the TCRbeta library was prepared. A single record per CDR3 protein comes from TCRdb applying MiXCR to the PCR reads. The profile shows 530,000 or so distinct CDR3 sequences, 25% to 30% of them singletons. Source: PBMCs, taken before TCRalphabeta/CD19-depleted stem cell transplant. The chain employs TRBV24-1 and TRBJ2-3; 7 bases are a match to TRBD2. The clonotype comes from a boy under three years old with Wiskott-Aldrich syndrome, due to receive a stem cell transplant. CDR3 residues: CATSERGITDTQYF. In DNA form, the CDR3 reads TGTGCCACCAGTGAGCGGGGGATCACAGATACGCAGTATTTT.